This TCR beta chain was observed in a study of patients and donors after allogeneic stem cell transplantation (dated by TCRdb to the early 2020s). The CDR3 starts with the cysteine, ends with the phenylalanine, and has 15 residues. The entry retains the CDR3 DNA only, 45 bases that are in frame from base 1. CDR1 is given as SGHTA and CDR2 as FQGTGA, both from the germline V gene. V is trimmed back by 6 bases and J by 0 bases, and the junction contains 7 bases that no gene match accounts for. Library creation used RT-PCR. TCRdb names NextSeq 550 as the instrument used. TCRdb applied fastp at Q25 and MiXCR to the public reads, then kept only in-frame beta chains. Duplicate CDR3 protein sequences are folded into a single record with the most common DNA and genes. The sample profile shows roughly 180,000 distinct CDR3 sequences; less than 45% of them were found once. Clones ranked in the top ten supply less than 40% of the sample.

About this clonotype: This clone's antigen is unknown. No base qualities exist here, and no much larger clone lies one base off it.

Sequences were obtained from blood, either unsorted or a sorted T cell fraction (not recorded which). This receptor was identified in a human donor who was either an allogeneic HSCT recipient or a stem cell or donor lymphocyte infusion donor (not recorded which). It is not recorded whose cells these are; they may come from a transplant donor. The rearrangement joined TRBV7-3 to TRBJ1-1, and 7 junctional nucleotides match TRBD1. The DNA is as follows: TGTGCCAGCAGTTTCACAGGGGCCCTGAACACTGAAGCTTTCTTT. Translation gives CASSFTGALNTEAFF. The full variable domain, completed from the reference TRBV7-3 and TRBJ1-1 proteins outside the CDR3, reads GAGVSQTPSNKVTEKGKYVELRCDPISGHTALYWYRQSLGQGPEFLIYFQGTGAADDSGLPNDRFFAVRPEGSVSTLKIQRTERGDSAVYLCASSFTGALNTEAFFGQGTRLTVV.